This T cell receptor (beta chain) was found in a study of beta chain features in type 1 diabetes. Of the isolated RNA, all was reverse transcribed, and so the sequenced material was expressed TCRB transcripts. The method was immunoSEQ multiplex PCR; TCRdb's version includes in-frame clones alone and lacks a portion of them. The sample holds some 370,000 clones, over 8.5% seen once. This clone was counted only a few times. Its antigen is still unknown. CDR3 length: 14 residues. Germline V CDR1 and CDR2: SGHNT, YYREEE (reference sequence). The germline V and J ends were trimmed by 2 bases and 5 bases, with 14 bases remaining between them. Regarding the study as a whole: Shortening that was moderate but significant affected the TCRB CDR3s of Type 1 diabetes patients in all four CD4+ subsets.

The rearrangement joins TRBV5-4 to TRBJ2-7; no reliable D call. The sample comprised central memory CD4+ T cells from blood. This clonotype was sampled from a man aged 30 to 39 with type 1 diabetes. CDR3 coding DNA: TGTGCCAGCAGCTTACAGCCCCTTTCTGACGAGCAGTACTTC. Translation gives CASSLQPLSDEQYF. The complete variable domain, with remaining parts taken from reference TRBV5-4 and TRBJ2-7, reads ETGVTQSPTHLIKTRGQQVTLRCSSQSGHNTVSWYQQALGQGPQFIFQYYREEENGRGNFPPRFSGLQFPNYSSELNVNALELDDSALYLCASSLQPLSDEQYFGPGTRLTVT.